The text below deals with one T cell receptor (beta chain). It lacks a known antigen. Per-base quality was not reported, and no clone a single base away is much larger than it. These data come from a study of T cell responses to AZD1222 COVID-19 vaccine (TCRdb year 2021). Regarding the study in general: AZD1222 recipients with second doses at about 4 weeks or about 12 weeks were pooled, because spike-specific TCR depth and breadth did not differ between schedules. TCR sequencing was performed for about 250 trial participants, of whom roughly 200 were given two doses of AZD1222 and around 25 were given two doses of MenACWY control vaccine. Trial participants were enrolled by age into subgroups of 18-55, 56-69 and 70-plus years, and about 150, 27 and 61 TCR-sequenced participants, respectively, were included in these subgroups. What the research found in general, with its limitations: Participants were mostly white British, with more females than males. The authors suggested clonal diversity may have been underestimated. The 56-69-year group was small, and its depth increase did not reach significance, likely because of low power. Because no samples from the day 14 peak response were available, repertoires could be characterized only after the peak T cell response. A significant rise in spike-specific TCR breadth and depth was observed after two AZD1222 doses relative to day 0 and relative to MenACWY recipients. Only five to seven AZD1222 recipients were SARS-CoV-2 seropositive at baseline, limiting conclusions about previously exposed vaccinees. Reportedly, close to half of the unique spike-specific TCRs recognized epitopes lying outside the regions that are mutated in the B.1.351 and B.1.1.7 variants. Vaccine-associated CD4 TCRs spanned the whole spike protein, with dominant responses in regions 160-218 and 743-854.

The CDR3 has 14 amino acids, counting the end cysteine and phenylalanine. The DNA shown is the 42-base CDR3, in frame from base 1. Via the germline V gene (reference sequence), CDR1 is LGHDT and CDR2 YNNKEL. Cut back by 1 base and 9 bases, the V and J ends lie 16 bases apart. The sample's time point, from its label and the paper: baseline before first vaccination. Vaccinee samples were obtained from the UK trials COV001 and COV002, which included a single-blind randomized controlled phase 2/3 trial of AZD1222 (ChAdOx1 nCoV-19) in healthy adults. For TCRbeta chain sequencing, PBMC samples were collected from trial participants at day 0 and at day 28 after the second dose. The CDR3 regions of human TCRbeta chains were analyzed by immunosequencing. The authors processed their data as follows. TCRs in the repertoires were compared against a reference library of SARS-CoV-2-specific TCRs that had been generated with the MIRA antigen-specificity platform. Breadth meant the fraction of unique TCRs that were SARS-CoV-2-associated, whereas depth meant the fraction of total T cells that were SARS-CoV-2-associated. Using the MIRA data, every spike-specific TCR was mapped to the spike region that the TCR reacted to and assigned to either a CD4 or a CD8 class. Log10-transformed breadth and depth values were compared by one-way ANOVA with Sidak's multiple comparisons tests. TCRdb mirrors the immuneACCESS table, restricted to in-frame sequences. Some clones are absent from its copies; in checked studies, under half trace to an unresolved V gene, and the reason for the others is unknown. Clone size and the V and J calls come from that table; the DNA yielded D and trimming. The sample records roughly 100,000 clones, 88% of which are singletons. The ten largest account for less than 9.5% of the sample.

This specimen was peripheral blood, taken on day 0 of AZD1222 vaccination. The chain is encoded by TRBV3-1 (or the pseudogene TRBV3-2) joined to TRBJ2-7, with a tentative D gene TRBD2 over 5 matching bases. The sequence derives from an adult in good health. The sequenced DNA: TGTGCCAGCAGCCAAGGTCGCCTAGCTGCGGGGCAGTACTTC. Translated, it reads CASSQGRLAAGQYF.